This T cell receptor (beta chain) was recovered during a study of cytomegalovirus exposure and HLA in healthy donors. Findings of the study overall: Later on, an analysis showed TCR association rates differing by HLA locus, with DRB1 the most and HLA-C the fewest. Later on, a genetic analysis was performed. It linked a missense variant in DCLRE1C with V- and J-gene trimming of TCR beta.

Trimming cost V 5 bases and J 10 bases; bases outside gene matches: 14. The CDR3 spans 16 residues. The V gene's germline CDR1 is LNHNV and CDR2 YYDKDF (reference sequence). The PCR used 60 Vbeta and 13 Jbeta primers. Profiling relied on immunoSEQ multiplex PCR, and the TCRdb table lists in-frame clones only, not all of them. Listed are about 58,000 clones; 2.1% falls within the top ten. For this clone: Its target is not known.

Donors in the study were healthy people who gave bone marrow. Whereas donors were nominally healthy upon sampling, unrecorded immune exposures were probable. The receptor's source is a woman aged 18-29 years in good health and CMV-seronegative. Sequencing was carried out using PBMCs. The chain recombines TRBV15 with TRBJ1-6; 7 nucleotides agree with TRBD1. CDR3 nucleotides: TGTGCCACCAGCGGCCAGGGACAGCCCATGGGGTCACCCCTCCACTTT. Encoded protein: CATSGQGQPMGSPLHF.